The 32 T cell receptor beta chains in this list originate from one sample, sequenced in a study of CD8 T cells in Susac syndrome. It was with random hexamers that about 0.45 to 1 ug RNA was reverse transcribed. MiXCR, run by TCRdb on the immunoSEQ multiplex PCR reads, gives a single entry per CDR3 protein. This table holds 400,000 or so distinct CDR3 sequences, approximately 85% found once. Specimen: CD8+ T cells from PBMCs. These receptors were collected from a human donor with multiple sclerosis.

This clonotype occurred once. The CDR3 DNA reads TGTGCCAGCAGTGAGCGGGGAGGGGGAAACACCATATATTTT. Translation gives CASSERGGGNTIYF. The rearrangement uses TRBV2 and TRBJ1-3, with no clear D. The V gene lost 3 bases and the J gene lost 4 bases, with 10 bases spanning the gap. The CDR3 contains 14 residues. Germline CDR1 SNHLY, CDR2 FYNNEI. The full variable domain, its missing parts supplied by reference TRBV2 and TRBJ1-3, is EPEVTQTPSHQVTQMGQEVILRCVPISNHLYFYWYRQILGQKVEFLVSFYNNEISEKSEIFDDQFSVERPDGSNFTLKIRSTKLEDSAMYFCASSERGGGNTIYFGEGSWLTVV.

CDR3 loop: CASGLVGRVDEQFF. The CDR3 nucleotides are TGTGCTAGTGGTTTGGTCGGCAGGGTGGATGAGCAGTTCTTC. The chain joins TRBV12-5 to TRBJ2-1; tentatively, D is TRBD1 (5 bases). The CDR3 is made up of 14 amino acids. V was cut by 0 bases and J by 8 bases, with 11 bases left in between. In germline, CDR1 is LGHNT, CDR2 FRNRAP.

The chain recombines TRBV29-1 with TRBJ2-7; the D is unclear. V lost 2 bases and J lost 4, with 6 bases in between. CDR3 length equals 11 residues. Germline V gene lookup returns CDR1 SQVTM and CDR2 ANQGSEA. The CDR3 loop is CSVELGYEQYF. The CDR3 nucleotides read TGCAGCGTTGAATTGGGGTACGAGCAGTACTTC.

The chain has TRBV19 and TRBJ2-3, with 12 bases identical to TRBD2. Trimming at V came to 5 bases and at J to 2 bases, leaving 17 bases not matched to a gene. The germline gives CDR1 LNHDA, CDR2 SQIVND (reference sequence). The CDR3 has 20 amino acids. The CDR3 spells CASSEGSSGREPRLTDTQYF. In DNA, the CDR3 is TGTGCCAGTAGTGAAGGGTCTAGCGGGAGGGAGCCGAGACTCACAGATACGCAGTATTTT.

This chain links TRBV27 with TRBJ1-2; D is undetermined. Looked up from germline, CDR1 is MNHEY and CDR2 is SMNVEV (reference sequence). Trimming cost V 2 bases and J 3 bases, with 13 bases left between them. The CDR3 runs 15 residues. CDR3 nucleotides: TGTGCCAGCAGTTTAATTGGCCAGGTGGACTATGGCTACACCTTC. It yields the protein CASSLIGQVDYGYTF.

The V gene is TRBV27, the J gene TRBJ1-2; 8 bases map to TRBD1. The CDR3 is 17 residues long. From germline, CDR1 is MNHEY and CDR2 SMNVEV (reference sequence). V lost 0 bases to trimming and J lost 1 base; unmatched junction nucleotides: 7. CDR3 amino acids: CASSLSLPRGRNYGYTF. The CDR3 DNA sequence: TGTGCCAGCAGTTTATCCTTACCCAGGGGGCGTAACTATGGCTACACCTTC.

This rearrangement joins TRBV7-2 to TRBJ2-5; the D call may be TRBD1 or TRBD2 (5 bases each). Germline V gene data show CDR1 as SGHTA and CDR2 as FQGNSA. CDR3 length: 14 residues. V lost 4 bases, J lost 5 bases, and 14 bases lay in between. The CDR3 region is CASSSGPIGETQYF. The CDR3 DNA reads as TGTGCCAGCAGCTCGGGACCGATAGGGGAGACCCAGTACTTC.

This chain uses TRBV3-1 with TRBJ1-2, with D unclear. The CDR3 loop spans 19 amino acids. Per the germline V gene, CDR1 is LGHDT and CDR2 is YNNKEL (reference sequence). Trimming left V 0 bases short and J 3 bases short, with 23 bases between. CDR3 region: CASSQDVWTEKSGDYGYTF. The DNA of the CDR3 is TGTGCCAGCAGCCAAGATGTTTGGACGGAGAAATCCGGGGACTATGGCTACACCTTC.

The gene calls are TRBV20-1 and TRBJ2-1; TRBD2 matches 11 bases. Germline CDR1 is DFQATT and CDR2 is SNEGSKA (reference sequence). There are 16 residues in the CDR3. The trim removed 0 bases at V and 8 bases at J, leaving 9 bases unmatched. Here the CDR3 DNA reads TGCAGTGCTAGAGATGTTAGCGGGAGGGTGATTTATGAGCAGTTCTTC. It encodes CSARDVSGRVIYEQFF.

The chain combines TRBV19 with TRBJ2-2; D not resolved. V gave up 4 bases and J gave up 5 bases, with 5 bases separating them. CDR3 size: 12 residues. Looked up from germline, CDR1 is LNHDA and CDR2 is SQIVND (reference sequence). CDR3 sequence (DNA): TGTGCCAGTAGTAGAGAAACCGGGGAGCTGTTTTTT. This sequence encodes CASSRETGELFF.

This rearrangement joins TRBV27 to TRBJ2-3, with 10 bases aligning to TRBD2. Germline V lookup: CDR1 MNHEY, CDR2 SMNVEV (reference sequence). The CDR3 length is 16 residues. V shed 4 bases and J 2 bases; nucleotides not matched to a gene: 6. CDR3 DNA sequence: TGTGCCAGCAGTTCGGGGACTAGCGCGAACACAGATACGCAGTATTTT. Protein product: CASSSGTSANTDTQYF.

For the CDR3, the DNA is TGCAGTGCTTGGGGGCGACAGGGAAACACCATATATTTT. This encodes CSAWGRQGNTIYF. The chain has TRBV20-1 and TRBJ1-3; TRBD1 is a possible D gene (6 bases). V lost 5 bases and J 4 bases, leaving 12 bases between the germline ends. CDR1 and CDR2 from the germline V gene are DFQATT and SNEGSKA (reference sequence). CDR3 length equals 13 residues.

The rearrangement links TRBV7-6 to TRBJ2-7, with 7 bases matching TRBD2. The CDR3 extends over 17 amino acids. Germline CDR1 and CDR2: SGHVS and FNYEAQ. With 5 bases clipped from V and 3 bases from J, the junction kept 16 bases outside the gene matches. CDR3 nucleotide sequence: TGTGCCAGCAGCCGAGAACCCACGGGACTAAGCCACTACGAGCAGTACTTC. It codes for CASSREPTGLSHYEQYF.

The chain recombines TRBV2 with TRBJ2-5; 7 nucleotides match TRBD1. The V gene end was trimmed by 6 bases and the J gene end by 1 base; junction bases not matched to a gene: 14. Germline assignment: CDR1 SNHLY and CDR2 FYNNEI. CDR3 length: 17 residues. The CDR3 DNA reads TGTGCCAGCAGAGGTCTCGATCTTGACAGGGCCCAAGAGACCCAGTACTTC. Translated, it gives CASRGLDLDRAQETQYF.

V gene TRBV27 combines with J gene TRBJ2-7; D gene uncertain. The CDR3 contains 15 residues. V gave up 2 bases and J gave up 0 bases, with 11 bases separating them. Germline assignment: CDR1 MNHEY and CDR2 SMNVEV (reference sequence). DNA for the CDR3: TGTGCCAGCAGTTTAGTACCAGGAATCTCCTACGAGCAGTACTTC. Translated: CASSLVPGISYEQYF.

The rearrangement uses TRBV29-1 and TRBJ2-5; D remains unclear. Germline CDR1 SQVTM, CDR2 ANQGSEA. V was shortened by 1 base and J by 1 base, with 4 bases between the two germline ends. This CDR3 contains 12 residues. The CDR3 sequence: CSVEGLQETQYF. CDR3 bases: TGCAGCGTTGAAGGGCTCCAAGAGACCCAGTACTTC.

The CDR3 DNA reads TGTGCCAGTAGGACAAGCACAGATACGCAGTATTTT. It translates to CASRTSTDTQYF. The chain employs TRBV19 and TRBJ2-3; D is uncertain. This CDR3 comprises 12 residues. Germline CDR1 is LNHDA and CDR2 is SQIVND (reference sequence). Trimming removed 6 bases at V and 0 bases at J, with 4 bases between. Complete variable domain (other parts from reference TRBV19 and TRBJ2-3): DGGITQSPKYLFRKEGQNVTLSCEQNLNHDAMYWYRQDPGQGLRLIYYSQIVNDFQKGDIAEGYSVSREKKESFPLTVTSAQKNPTAFYLCASRTSTDTQYFGPGTRLTVL.

The table lists this clonotype with a count of one. This sequence joins TRBV3-1 and TRBJ1-2; no reliable D call. The CDR3 loop spans 15 amino acids. Germline CDR1 is LGHDT and CDR2 is YNNKEL (reference sequence). V lost 0 bases to trimming and J lost 8 bases, with 16 bases between them. The CDR3 region has the DNA TGTGCCAGCAGCCAAGATTCCGGGCCTCGGATGGGCTACACCTTC. Its translation is CASSQDSGPRMGYTF.

J is TRBJ2-7 and V is TRBV4-1; D is unclear. CDR1 is MGHRA, CDR2 YSYEKL, per germline. This CDR3 is 14 amino acids long. Trimming left V 0 bases short and J 0 bases short, with 6 bases between. CDR3 nucleotides: TGCGCCAGCAGCCAAGACTATCCCTCCTACGAGCAGTACTTC. Translation: CASSQDYPSYEQYF.

The chain joins TRBV6-1 to TRBJ1-2; D gene ambiguous. Trimming left V 4 bases short and J 7 bases short, with 1 base between. Looked up from germline, CDR1 is MNHNS and CDR2 is SASEGT. The CDR3 sequence is 9 residues long. The CDR3 sequence: CASSGGYTF. CDR3 coding DNA: TGTGCCAGCAGTGGTGGCTACACCTTC.

This clonotype has a single count. Here the CDR3 DNA reads TGCGCCAGCAGCCAATCCCAAGAGGGCACTGAAGCTTTCTTT. This translates into CASSQSQEGTEAFF. The chain uses TRBV4-1 and TRBJ1-1, with D unclear. The CDR3 loop spans 14 amino acids. V was trimmed by 2 bases and J by 4 bases, leaving 11 bases between them. CDR1 MGHRA and CDR2 YSYEKL come from the germline V gene.

This chain joins TRBV27 and TRBJ2-7; 8 bases line up with TRBD1. The V and J ends lost 8 bases and 5 bases, in that order; junction bases with no gene match: 8. The CDR3 is 13 residues long. Germline CDR1 is MNHEY and CDR2 is SMNVEV (reference sequence). Here the CDR3 DNA reads TGTGCCAGCGGCCTGGGACAGGTAGACGAGCAGTACTTC. Amino acid sequence: CASGLGQVDEQYF.

The rearrangement uses TRBV12-3 or TRBV12-4 and TRBJ2-3, with 8 bases lining up with TRBD1. The CDR3 loop spans 15 amino acids. V shed 5 bases, J shed 1 base, and the junction held 5 bases outside the gene matches. For the CDR3, the DNA is TGTGCCAGCAGTCCCCCGGACAGGGGCACAGATACGCAGTATTTT. Translation gives CASSPPDRGTDTQYF.

The V and J genes are TRBV30 and TRBJ1-2, with D perhaps matching TRBD1 (5 bases). Per germline, CDR1 GTSNPN and CDR2 SVGIG (reference sequence). The CDR3 has 11 amino acids. Between the trimmed V and J ends, which lost 8 bases and 8 bases, there was a span of 15 bases. CDR3 region: CAEELGGGYTF. For the CDR3, the DNA is TGTGCCGAAGAGCTCGGGGGAGGCTACACCTTC.

The CDR3 nucleotides read TGCAGTGCTAGAAAGACCACATCCTACGAGCAGTACTTC. It codes for CSARKTTSYEQYF. The V and J genes are TRBV20-1 and TRBJ2-7; the D is unclear. The germline V gene has CDR1 DFQATT and CDR2 SNEGSKA (reference sequence). The CDR3 runs to 13 residues. The V end lost 2 bases, the J end lost 1 base, and 9 bases lay between the germline ends.

The chain uses TRBV7-2 and TRBJ2-2; weak D call: TRBD1 (5 bases). Germline assignment: CDR1 SGHTA and CDR2 FQGNSA. The CDR3 has 18 amino acids. V was pared by 4 bases and J by 2 bases, with 20 bases between. The CDR3 is CASSSDSDREVNTGELFF. The CDR3 DNA follows: TGTGCCAGCAGCTCCGATTCCGACAGAGAGGTTAACACCGGGGAGCTGTTTTTT.

This chain joins TRBV28 and TRBJ1-4; no clear D. Trimming took off 6 bases at V and 5 bases at J, with 16 bases between the two ends. Germline lookup yields CDR1 MDHEN and CDR2 SYDVKM. The CDR3 runs to 15 residues. The chain's CDR3 is CASSVIGQHNEKLFF. CDR3 nucleotide sequence: TGTGCCAGCAGCGTCATCGGGCAGCACAATGAAAAACTGTTTTTT.

This rearrangement joins TRBV28 to TRBJ2-5; D might be TRBD1 (5 bases). Trimming left V 2 bases short and J 4 bases short, with 17 bases between. Germline assignment: CDR1 MDHEN and CDR2 SYDVKM. The CDR3 spans 16 residues. The CDR3 bases are TGTGCCAGCAGTTTAAGGGGCGTATCCACCCCAGAGACCCAGTACTTC. This gives the protein CASSLRGVSTPETQYF. The full variable domain, rest sourced from reference TRBV28 and TRBJ2-5, is DVKVTQSSRYLVKRTGEKVFLECVQDMDHENMFWYRQDPGLGLRLIYFSYDVKMKEKGDIPEGYSVSREKKERFSLILESASTNQTSMYLCASSLRGVSTPETQYFGPGTRLLVL.

This chain links TRBV2 with TRBJ2-7; no reliable D call. CDR1 and CDR2 (germline): SNHLY, FYNNEI. This CDR3 is built from 10 residues. The V and J ends lost 6 bases and 6 bases respectively, with 6 bases between them. CDR3 protein: CASRALEQYF. For the CDR3, the DNA is TGTGCCAGCAGGGCCCTCGAGCAGTACTTC. The whole variable domain, remainder taken from reference TRBV2 and TRBJ2-7, is EPEVTQTPSHQVTQMGQEVILRCVPISNHLYFYWYRQILGQKVEFLVSFYNNEISEKSEIFDDQFSVERPDGSNFTLKIRSTKLEDSAMYFCASRALEQYFGPGTRLTVT.

The chain joins TRBV7-3 to TRBJ2-1; no clear D. Germline V gives CDR1 SGHTA, CDR2 FQGTGA. The CDR3 totals 15 residues. The V gene lost 2 bases and the J gene lost 5 bases, with 13 bases spanning the gap. DNA for the CDR3: TGTGCCAGCAGCTTACACCCCGCCACGAACAATGAGCAGTTCTTC. It is translated as CASSLHPATNNEQFF.

V and J are TRBV12-3 or TRBV12-4 and TRBJ1-6; no clear D. V was clipped by 2 bases and J by 0 bases, with 8 bases between them. This CDR3 spans 16 amino acids. Written as DNA, the CDR3 is TGTGCCAGCAGTTTATTCCGGGGCTCCTATAATTCACCCCTCCACTTT. Its translation is CASSLFRGSYNSPLHF.

The CDR3 loop reads CASATTPVDGQYF. The DNA of the CDR3 is TGTGCCAGCGCTACGACACCGGTGGATGGGCAGTACTTC. The rearrangement joins TRBV11-1 to TRBJ2-7; D gene unclear. With 8 bases removed from V and 9 bases from J, the gap between germline ends came to 20 bases. The CDR3 covers 13 residues. The V gene's germline CDR1 is SGHAT and CDR2 FQDESV (reference sequence).